This T cell receptor (beta chain) was retrieved from a study of technical replicates of blood from a few donors. This clone appeared once. This table comes from immunoSEQ multiplex PCR, and its TCRdb copy is limited to in-frame clones, with some not included. Counted here are 70,000 to 85,000 clones, around 95% occurring once; the ten biggest clones make up approximately 0.24%. V was cut by 0 bases and J by 5 bases, with 12 bases left in between. CDR1 is SGHRS and CDR2 is YFSETQ in the germline V gene. The CDR3 extends over 15 amino acids. The V gene is TRBV5-1, the J gene TRBJ2-1; maybe TRBD1 (6 bases). This TCR was sampled from a human donor in good health. Specimen: T cells isolated from PBMCs. The CDR3 coding sequence is TGCGCCAGCAGCTTGGCAGGGGAGTATCACAATGAGCAGTTCTTC. This gives the protein CASSLAGEYHNEQFF.